This TCR beta chain originates from a study of Graves' ophthalmopathy and Graves' hyperthyroidism. Overall study results and limits: The majority of expanded thyroid clonotypes above 0.001 frequency also occurred in blood. A classifier, a 13-signature model, separated ophthalmopathy from stable hyperthyroidism with about 88% sensitivity and 65% to 83% specificity. Ophthalmopathy progression predictions by the model showed 72.22% specificity and roughly 70% sensitivity.

In this sample, this clonotype turned up many times. Its antigen is still unknown. Patients in the hyperthyroidism group, adults aged 18 to 65, were newly diagnosed, under 2 months' duration. Amplification of the TCR beta CDR3 regions used RNA transcripts (as template). An initial RT-PCR round employing HTBI primers preceded a second-round multiplex PCR. TCRdb called the multiplex PCR reads again in MiXCR, with one record for every CDR3 protein. The repertoire holds about 500,000 distinct CDR3 sequences, with less than 45% as singletons. Germline V gene sequence: CDR1 DFQATT, CDR2 SNEGSKA (reference sequence). The CDR3 consists of 13 residues. V gave up 3 bases and J gave up 10 bases; unmatched junction bases: 8.

This rearrangement joins TRBV20-1 to TRBJ1-4, with TRBD1 identical over 7 bases. What was sequenced was peripheral blood or thyroid tissue (not recorded which). The TCR comes from an adult man with Graves' hyperthyroidism. This CDR3 is CSASKGAIGKLFF. The CDR3 coding sequence is TGCAGTGCTAGCAAGGGGGCGATCGGAAAACTGTTTTTT.